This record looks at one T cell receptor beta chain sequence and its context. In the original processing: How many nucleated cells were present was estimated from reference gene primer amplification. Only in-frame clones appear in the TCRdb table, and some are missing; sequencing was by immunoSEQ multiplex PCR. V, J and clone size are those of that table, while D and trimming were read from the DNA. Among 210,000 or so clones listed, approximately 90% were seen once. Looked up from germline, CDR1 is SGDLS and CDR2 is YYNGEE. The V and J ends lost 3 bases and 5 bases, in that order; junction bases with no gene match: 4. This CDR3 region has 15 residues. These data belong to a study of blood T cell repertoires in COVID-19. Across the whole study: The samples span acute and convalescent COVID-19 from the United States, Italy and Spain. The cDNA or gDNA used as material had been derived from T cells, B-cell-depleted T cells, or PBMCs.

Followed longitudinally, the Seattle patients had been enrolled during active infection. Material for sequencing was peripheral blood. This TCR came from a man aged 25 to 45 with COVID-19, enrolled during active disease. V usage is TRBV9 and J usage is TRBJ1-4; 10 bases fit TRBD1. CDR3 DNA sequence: TGTGCCAGCAGCGCGGCGGGACAGGGGAATGAAAAACTGTTTTTT. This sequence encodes CASSAAGQGNEKLFF.